This T cell receptor beta chain was recovered during a study of PD-1 blockade in classical Hodgkin lymphoma. As to this clone: No antigen is known for it.

The assay was immunoSEQ multiplex PCR, and TCRdb's table has in-frame clones only and misses some. This table holds 17,000 or so clones, more than 70% found once. Following autologous stem cell transplantation, relapse occurred in every patient, and exposure to brentuximab vedotin varied. Points from the study as a whole: Relapsed/refractory patients reportedly had lower baseline diversity than newly diagnosed patients. Why the repertoires differ is still unclear, perhaps disease activity or prior therapy.

The sequenced sample was peripheral blood mononuclear cells (PBMCs), obtained at baseline. The receptor was isolated from a human donor with classical Hodgkin lymphoma.

CDR3 sequence reads: CASSWGTSPLHF. The CDR3 bases are TGTGCCAGCAGCTGGGGGACTTCACCCCTCCACTTT. This chain joins TRBV5-6 and TRBJ1-6; the D gene is possibly TRBD1 (5 bases). V dropped 3 bases and J dropped 9 bases, with 7 bases sitting between them. This CDR3 has 12 residues. Germline assignment: CDR1 SGHDT and CDR2 YYEEEE.